A single sample is the source of the 30 T cell receptor beta chains below, sequenced in a study of T cells after yellow fever vaccination (dated by TCRdb to 2018 to 2020). What this sample's treatment or condition label stands for: live attenuated yellow fever vaccine strain. The library was built by means of 5' RACE. TCRdb records Illumina HiSeq 2500 as the sequencer. Using fastp trimming at Q25 and MiXCR clonotype assembly, TCRdb reanalyzed the public sequencing data and kept in-frame beta chains. Each CDR3 protein appears once, grouped with its most common genes and DNA. This sample gives a few hundred thousand distinct CDR3 sequences in total; under 14% of them show up just once. Of the sample, more than 15% is held by the ten largest clones. This material consisted of PBMCs, taken on the day of the first yellow fever vaccination. These receptor sequences come from a man between 18 and 29 years old who received the YFV17D yellow fever vaccine.

The V call is TRBV6-1, the J call TRBJ1-5; D gene uncertain. The germline gives CDR1 MNHNS, CDR2 SASEGT. Trimming removed 6 bases from V and 0 bases from J, with 15 bases in between. This CDR3 spans 16 amino acids. This CDR3 reads CASSVTKGDSNQPQHF. DNA for the CDR3: TGTGCCAGCAGCGTTACAAAAGGAGATAGCAATCAGCCCCAGCATTTT.

This clonotype has only a few counts. V is TRBV20-1 and J is TRBJ2-3; D not resolved. This CDR3 contains 13 residues. With 3 bases removed from V and 2 bases from J, the gap between germline ends came to 9 bases. Looked up from germline, CDR1 is DFQATT and CDR2 is SNEGSKA (reference sequence). The CDR3 spells CSARGPNTDTQYF. The CDR3 DNA sequence: TGCAGTGCTAGGGGTCCGAACACAGATACGCAGTATTTT.

This clonotype has just a few counts. This rearrangement joins TRBV12-3 or TRBV12-4 to TRBJ1-4, with 11 bases identical to TRBD1. The V segment lost 3 bases and the J segment 8 bases; nucleotides outside the gene matches: 5. The CDR3 totals 15 residues. CDR3 bases: TGTGCCAGCAGTTTGGGGACAGGGGGTATGGAAAAACTGTTTTTT. This gives the protein CASSLGTGGMEKLFF.

The rearrangement links TRBV4-3 to TRBJ2-1; TRBD2 matches 11 bases. V was clipped by 1 base and J by 2 bases; unmatched bases: 10. The CDR3 loop spans 19 amino acids. Germline V gene sequence: CDR1 LGHNA, CDR2 YSLEER. CDR3 sequence (DNA): TGCGCCAGCAGCCAAGTGGGGGGGCTAGCGGGGGGAACCTACAATGAGCAGTTCTTC. It is translated as CASSQVGGLAGGTYNEQFF.

This clonotype was picked up a small number of times. The chain recombines TRBV9 with TRBJ2-3, with 7 positions matching TRBD1. The ends lost 3 bases at V and 5 bases at J; junction bases unmatched: 9. The germline V gene has CDR1 SGDLS and CDR2 YYNGEE. This CDR3 has 15 amino acids. CDR3 DNA sequence: TGTGCCAGCAGCGCCGACAGGGTGTGGGGAGATACGCAGTATTTT. Protein: CASSADRVWGDTQYF. The entire variable domain, with the rest obtained from reference TRBV9 and TRBJ2-3, is as follows: DSGVTQTPKHLITATGQRVTLRCSPRSGDLSVYWYQQSLDQGLQFLIQYYNGEERAKGNILERFSAQQFPDLHSELNLSSLELGDSALYFCASSADRVWGDTQYFGPGTRLTVL.

This clonotype appeared a few times. CDR3 nucleotides: TGTGCCAGCAGTTTATACCGGGGGATGCCTAGCACAGATACGCAGTATTTT. It yields the protein CASSLYRGMPSTDTQYF. The chain has TRBV27 and TRBJ2-3; possibly TRBD2 for D (6 bases). Germline CDR1 is MNHEY and CDR2 is SMNVEV (reference sequence). This CDR3 has 17 residues. V was cut by 1 base and J by 0 bases, with 14 bases left in between.

The CDR3 DNA is TGTGCCAGCAGTTTATACAGGGATGCCAGAGGCTACACCTTC. It translates to CASSLYRDARGYTF. The chain has TRBV28 and TRBJ1-2; D is possibly TRBD1 (6 bases). CDR3 length: 14 residues. The V end lost 1 base, the J end lost 8 bases, and 14 bases lay between the germline ends. The germline V gene has CDR1 MDHEN and CDR2 SYDVKM.

The V call is TRBV11-2, the J call TRBJ2-2; 8 positions agree with TRBD2. CDR1 is SGHAT, CDR2 FQNNGV, per germline. Unmatched junction bases numbered 13, after V lost 5 bases and J lost 2 bases. The length of the CDR3 is 18 residues. The CDR3 loop is CASSPPLVAGTNTGELFF. CDR3 DNA: TGTGCCAGCAGCCCTCCGTTAGTAGCGGGGACAAACACCGGGGAGCTGTTTTTT.

The chain employs TRBV15 and TRBJ1-1; D remains unclear. The germline V gene has CDR1 LNHNV and CDR2 YYDKDF (reference sequence). CDR3 length: 17 amino acids. Trimming cost V 5 bases and J 1 base, with 20 bases left between them. CDR3 DNA: TGTGCCACCAGCGGAGTTATAGGAATCCACAAGAACACTGAAGCTTTCTTT. Protein sequence: CATSGVIGIHKNTEAFF.

The chain recombines TRBV28 with TRBJ2-1, with 9 positions matching TRBD1. In germline, CDR1 is MDHEN, CDR2 SYDVKM. V lost 5 bases and J lost 7; bases outside the gene matches: 6. The CDR3 has 14 amino acids. The CDR3 region has the DNA TGTGCCAGCAGTCCTGCTGACAGGGGGAATGAGCAGTTCTTC. Its translation: CASSPADRGNEQFF.

This clonotype was seen many times. The chain combines TRBV6-5 with TRBJ2-7; D possibly corresponds to TRBD2 (7 bases). The CDR3 contains 15 residues. In germline, CDR1 is MNHEY, CDR2 SVGAGI. V lost 1 base to trimming and J lost 1 base, with 11 bases between them. The CDR3: CASSYLGGGSYEQYV. CDR3 sequence (DNA): TGTGCCAGCAGTTACTTAGGGGGGGGTTCCTACGAGCAGTACGTC.

This clonotype was counted at least ten times. The chain has TRBV5-1 and TRBJ2-2, with D possibly TRBD1 on 6 matching bases. Trimming took off 4 bases at V and 0 bases at J, with 16 bases between the two ends. In germline, CDR1 is SGHRS, CDR2 YFSETQ. The CDR3 length is 17 residues. CDR3 in DNA: TGCGCCAGCAGCCGGACCTTGGACAGTGCGAACACCGGGGAGCTGTTTTTT. Its protein product is CASSRTLDSANTGELFF.

This clonotype was seen a handful of times. This chain connects TRBV20-1 to TRBJ2-7, with D perhaps TRBD2 (7 bases). CDR1 and CDR2 (germline): DFQATT, SNEGSKA (reference sequence). V lost 4 bases to trimming and J lost 3 bases, with 16 bases between them. CDR3 length: 14 residues. The CDR3 loop is CSAIPGGGSYEQYV. CDR3 sequence (DNA): TGCAGTGCTATACCAGGCGGGGGCAGCTACGAGCAGTACGTC.

The chain employs TRBV20-1 and TRBJ2-1; 8 nucleotides agree with TRBD2. V lost 5 bases, J lost 8 bases, and 8 bases stayed unmatched. In germline, CDR1 is DFQATT, CDR2 SNEGSKA (reference sequence). The CDR3 sequence is 13 residues long. Here the CDR3 DNA reads TGCAGTGCTTTGAGGCGGGGGGTGTATGAGCAGTTCTTC. Its protein product is CSALRRGVYEQFF.

The table lists this clonotype with a few counts. CDR3 DNA: TGTGCCATCAGTGATGATACAAGAGAGACCCAGTACTTC. As protein: CAISDDTRETQYF. The V gene is TRBV10-3, the J gene TRBJ2-5; D gene ambiguous. The ends were cut back, 3 bases at V and 4 bases at J, with 9 bases in the middle. CDR3 size: 13 residues. Germline CDR1 reads ENHRY; CDR2 reads SYGVKD.

This clonotype was seen more than once but under ten times. The rearrangement uses TRBV4-3 and TRBJ2-3; 11 bases are a match to TRBD1. The CDR3 extends over 16 amino acids. The junction had 6 bases not matched to a gene; V was cut back by 5 bases and J by 2 bases. Per the germline V gene, CDR1 is LGHNA and CDR2 is YSLEER. The CDR3 protein is CASSERTGGFTDTQYF. The CDR3 DNA follows: TGCGCCAGCAGCGAACGGACAGGGGGCTTCACAGATACGCAGTATTTT.

A few counts support this clonotype. This rearrangement joins TRBV4-1 to TRBJ2-1; 7 bases line up with TRBD2. Germline loops: CDR1 MGHRA, CDR2 YSYEKL. This CDR3 has 14 residues. J lost 6 bases, V lost 0 bases, and 2 bases had no gene match. CDR3 nucleotide sequence: TGCGCCAGCAGCCAAGATCCGGGAGGCAATGAGCAGTTCTTC. Translated: CASSQDPGGNEQFF.

This clonotype was counted many times. The rearrangement joins TRBV5-1 to TRBJ2-3; TRBD2 agrees at 10 bases. Germline V gene sequence: CDR1 SGHRS, CDR2 YFSETQ. The CDR3 runs to 16 residues. With 0 bases clipped from V and 4 bases from J, the junction kept 5 bases outside the gene matches. In DNA, the CDR3 is TGCGCCAGCAGCTTGGATAGCGGGGGGAATGCAGATACGCAGTATTTT. This codes for CASSLDSGGNADTQYF.

The V call is TRBV19, the J call TRBJ1-1; TRBD1 matches at 7 bases. The CDR3 contains 14 residues. The J segment lost 0 bases and the V segment lost 7 bases, leaving 5 bases of the junction unmatched. Germline V gives CDR1 LNHDA, CDR2 SQIVND (reference sequence). CDR3 loop: CASKTGAVNTEAFF. The CDR3 DNA reads as TGTGCCAGTAAAACAGGGGCGGTGAACACTGAAGCTTTCTTT.

The chain carries TRBV20-1 and TRBJ2-2; 13 bases line up with TRBD2. From germline, CDR1 is DFQATT and CDR2 SNEGSKA (reference sequence). The CDR3 contains 14 residues. This CDR3 reads CRLAGGRGTGELFF. The DNA for the CDR3 is TGCAGACTAGCGGGGGGGCGTGGGACCGGGGAGCTGTTTTTT.

This clonotype showed up just a few times. The chain employs TRBV6-5 and TRBJ1-4; D is possibly TRBD1 (6 bases). The CDR3 spans 13 residues. Per germline, CDR1 MNHEY and CDR2 SVGAGI. Trimming pared 2 bases from V and 8 bases from J, leaving 9 bases between. CDR3 amino acids: CASSYVRGEKLFF. The CDR3 DNA reads as TGTGCCAGCAGTTACGTCAGGGGAGAAAAACTGTTTTTT.

This clonotype was detected a few times. The genes are TRBV5-1 and TRBJ1-1, with 7 bases matching TRBD1. From germline, CDR1 is SGHRS and CDR2 YFSETQ. CDR3 length: 15 residues. The V segment lost 4 bases and the J segment 2 bases; nucleotides outside the gene matches: 8. CDR3 residues: CASSLQGQPNTEAFF. The CDR3 DNA follows: TGCGCCAGCAGCCTGCAGGGACAGCCCAACACTGAAGCTTTCTTT.

The CDR3 DNA follows: TGTGCCTGGAGTGTAGGCCAGGGGACTGAAGCTTTCTTT. As protein: CAWSVGQGTEAFF. The chain recombines TRBV30 with TRBJ1-1; perhaps TRBD1 as D (6 bases). Trimming pared 0 bases from V and 5 bases from J, leaving 10 bases between. There are 13 residues in the CDR3. CDR1 is GTSNPN and CDR2 is SVGIG in the germline V gene (reference sequence). Full variable domain (rest looked up from reference TRBV30 and TRBJ1-1): SQTIHQWPATLVQPVGSPLSLECTVEGTSNPNLYWYRQAAGRGLQLLFYSVGIGQISSEVPQNLSASRPQDRQFILSSKKLLLSDSGFYLCAWSVGQGTEAFFGQGTRLTVV.

Ten or more counts support this clonotype. The genes are TRBV11-2 and TRBJ2-7, with D possibly matching TRBD1 (6 bases). This CDR3 contains 14 residues. The V gene lost 6 bases and the J gene lost 2 bases, with 14 bases spanning the gap. The germline V gene encodes CDR1 SGHAT and CDR2 FQNNGV. The CDR3 region is CASRATGTPYEQYF. The CDR3 DNA reads as TGTGCCAGCAGAGCAACAGGGACCCCCTACGAGCAGTACTTC. Combining the CDR3 with reference TRBV11-2 and TRBJ2-7 gives the whole variable domain EAGVAQSPRYKIIEKRQSVAFWCNPISGHATLYWYQQILGQGPKLLIQFQNNGVVDDSQLPKDRFSAERLKGVDSTLKIQPAKLEDSAVYLCASRATGTPYEQYFGPGTRLTVT.

The J gene is TRBJ2-6, the V gene TRBV25-1, with a weak D call TRBD2 (6 bases). V lost 6 bases, J lost 0 bases, and 18 bases lay in between. The germline gives CDR1 MGHDK, CDR2 SYGVNS. The CDR3 covers 18 residues. CDR3 in amino acids: CASSWAGTVLSGANVLTF. The CDR3 nucleotides read TGTGCCAGCAGCTGGGCGGGGACGGTGCTCTCTGGGGCCAACGTCCTGACTTTC.

In this sample, this clonotype turned up a few times. This chain connects TRBV5-6 to TRBJ2-1; maybe TRBD2 (7 bases). There are 15 residues in the CDR3. In germline, CDR1 is SGHDT, CDR2 YYEEEE. V lost 3 bases and J 7 bases, leaving 17 bases between the germline ends. DNA for the CDR3: TGTGCCAGCAGCTCAAGGGCGAGGGGGGGAAATGAGCAGTTCTTC. Residues: CASSSRARGGNEQFF.

The chain employs TRBV9 and TRBJ2-1, with D possibly being TRBD1 (6 bases). CDR1 and CDR2 (germline): SGDLS, YYNGEE. The ends were cut back, 0 bases at V and 4 bases at J, with 14 bases in the middle. This CDR3 contains 16 residues. The CDR3 sequence is CASSVGGGPMYNEQFF. The CDR3 DNA follows: TGTGCCAGCAGCGTAGGAGGGGGACCAATGTACAATGAGCAGTTCTTC. Looking up the rest from reference TRBV9 and TRBJ2-1 gives the full variable domain: DSGVTQTPKHLITATGQRVTLRCSPRSGDLSVYWYQQSLDQGLQFLIQYYNGEERAKGNILERFSAQQFPDLHSELNLSSLELGDSALYFCASSVGGGPMYNEQFFGPGTRLTVL.

This clonotype came up a few times. The chain is built from TRBV6-2 or TRBV6-3 and TRBJ1-6; a weak D match, TRBD1 (5 bases). Germline V gene sequence: CDR1 MNHEY, CDR2 SVGEGT. The CDR3 length is 18 residues. The ends were cut back, 2 bases at V and 1 base at J, with 15 bases in the middle. In DNA, the CDR3 is TGTGCCAGCAGTTACGGGGCCGTGGGGGAGTCCTATAATTCACCCCTCCACTTT. Amino acids: CASSYGAVGESYNSPLHF.

The chain uses TRBV6-5 and TRBJ2-1; TRBD2 agrees at 8 bases. This CDR3 spans 14 amino acids. The J segment lost 10 bases and the V segment lost 2 bases, leaving 7 bases of the junction unmatched. The germline gives CDR1 MNHEY, CDR2 SVGAGI. CDR3 region: CASSYLGGGREQFF. CDR3 bases: TGTGCCAGCAGTTACCTCGGGGGGGGGCGAGAGCAGTTCTTC.

This clonotype was seen a handful of times. The chain combines TRBV19 with TRBJ1-6; D might be TRBD1 (5 bases). The CDR3 has 13 residues. Trimming removed 5 bases from V and 13 bases from J, with 15 bases in between. Germline V lookup: CDR1 LNHDA, CDR2 SQIVND (reference sequence). The DNA for the CDR3 is TGTGCCAGTAGTGGGACCCCACGGCGGCCCCTCCACTTT. Its translation: CASSGTPRRPLHF.